Listed here are 15 T cell receptor beta chains from one sample, sequenced in a study of response to subunit inactivated influenza vaccine. TCRdb recomputed calls from the RT-PCR reads with MiXCR, one row per CDR3 protein. The sample has roughly 780,000 distinct CDR3 sequences; approximately 18% are singletons. The sequenced sample was PBMCs from blood, obtained 5 to 6 days after vaccination. All receptors derive from a man aged 45 to 65 who received an inactivated influenza vaccine.

This clonotype has just a few counts. V usage is TRBV5-1 and J usage is TRBJ2-5; D is unresolved. Trimming took off 4 bases at V and 4 bases at J, with 8 bases between the two ends. This CDR3 is 12 amino acids long. Germline CDR1 SGHRS, CDR2 YFSETQ. CDR3 DNA sequence: TGCGCCAGCAGCGAGTCATTAGAGACCCAGTACTTC. Amino acid sequence: CASSESLETQYF.

This clonotype was seen only a few times. The chain links TRBV28 to TRBJ1-6; 8 bases agree with TRBD1. The CDR3 runs to 15 residues. The V segment lost 2 bases and the J segment 10 bases; nucleotides outside the gene matches: 7. Germline V gives CDR1 MDHEN, CDR2 SYDVKM. Here the CDR3 reads CASSLKGQVQSPLHF. The CDR3 region has the DNA TGTGCCAGCAGTTTAAAGGGACAGGTTCAGTCACCCCTCCACTTT.

This clonotype appeared a few times. The chain combines TRBV4-2 with TRBJ1-1, with 10 bases lining up with TRBD1. The CDR3 extends over 16 amino acids. Losses at the gene ends were 2 bases for V and 5 bases for J; bases not matched to a gene: 8. The V gene's germline CDR1 is LGHNA and CDR2 YNFKEQ. This CDR3 is CASSQPLGQGRTEAFF. CDR3 DNA: TGTGCCAGCAGCCAACCCTTGGGACAGGGGCGGACTGAAGCTTTCTTT.

This clonotype was picked up many times. This chain links TRBV6-2 or TRBV6-3 with TRBJ2-1; 7 positions agree with TRBD1. The CDR3 runs to 16 residues. Germline V gives CDR1 MNHEY, CDR2 SVGEGT. V lost 5 bases and J lost 5; bases outside the gene matches: 12. CDR3 protein: CASSISGTATNNEQFF. The CDR3, as DNA: TGTGCCAGCAGTATATCGGGGACAGCTACTAACAATGAGCAGTTCTTC.

In its sample, this clonotype was seen a few times. The V gene is TRBV5-1, the J gene TRBJ2-3, with a tentative D call TRBD1 (8 bases). From germline, CDR1 is SGHRS and CDR2 YFSETQ. Trimming left V 4 bases short and J 4 bases short, with 19 bases between. This CDR3 is built from 16 residues. In DNA, the CDR3 is TGCGCCAGCAGCCCGGACAGGGTGGGAGGGGCAGATACGCAGTATTTT. It is translated as CASSPDRVGGADTQYF.

With respect to this clonotype: The junction and the germline gene differ at one end; a read error may be behind it. The J gene is TRBJ2-1, the V gene TRBV6-4, with D hard to call. Germline assignment: CDR1 MRHNA and CDR2 SNTAGT. This CDR3 is built from 12 residues. The CDR3 loop reads CASRNPGGGQLF. DNA for the CDR3: TGTGCCAGCAGAAATCCGGGTGGTGGGCAGCTCTTC.

This chain links TRBV10-2 with TRBJ2-2, with TRBD2 matching 11 bases. Germline V gene lookup returns CDR1 WSHSY and CDR2 SAAADI. Germline trimming cut 2 bases from V and 7 bases from J; bases unmatched to any gene: 3. This CDR3 contains 15 residues. The CDR3 DNA is TGCGCCAGCAGTGAGACTAGCGGGAGAAACGGGGAGCTGTTTTTT. It translates to CASSETSGRNGELFF.

Only a few counts were recorded for this clonotype. The chain carries TRBV6-1 and TRBJ2-2, with 14 bases that match TRBD2. Germline CDR1 and CDR2: MNHNS and SASEGT. Unmatched junction bases numbered 13, after V lost 5 bases and J lost 5 bases. This CDR3 comprises 19 residues. CDR3 bases: TGTGCCAGCAGTCCCCGCGGGACTAGCGGGGGCCCCGGGACCGGGGAGCTGTTTTTT. Translated: CASSPRGTSGGPGTGELFF.

The chain's CDR3 is CASSQDEGGGRTQYF. The CDR3 DNA reads TGCGCCAGCAGCCAAGATGAGGGTGGTGGGAGGACCCAGTACTTC. The V gene is TRBV4-1, the J gene TRBJ2-5; TRBD2 might be the D (5 bases). This CDR3 spans 15 amino acids. Germline loops: CDR1 MGHRA, CDR2 YSYEKL. The ends were cut back, 0 bases at V and 7 bases at J, with 15 bases in the middle.

This clonotype has just a few counts. The rearrangement uses TRBV7-6 and TRBJ2-3; no clear D. The CDR3 loop spans 14 amino acids. The V end was cut by 3 bases, the J end by 4 bases, with 11 bases between. Per the germline V gene, CDR1 is SGHVS and CDR2 is FNYEAQ. CDR3 residues: CASSFAVAADTQYF. CDR3 sequence (DNA): TGTGCCAGCAGCTTTGCGGTAGCCGCAGATACGCAGTATTTT. Looking up the rest from reference TRBV7-6 and TRBJ2-3 gives the full variable domain: GAGVSQSPRYKVTKRGQDVALRCDPISGHVSLYWYRQALGQGPEFLTYFNYEAQQDKSGLPNDRFSAERPEGSISTLTIQRTEQRDSAMYRCASSFAVAADTQYFGPGTRLTVL.

There are a few counts of this clonotype. The genes are TRBV15 and TRBJ2-1; the match to TRBD2 covers 8 bases. The CDR3 loop spans 15 amino acids. J was trimmed by 8 bases and V by 6 bases; bases with no gene match: 12. Germline CDR1 and CDR2: LNHNV and YYDKDF (reference sequence). CDR3 protein: CATRASGSGLDEQFF. CDR3 bases: TGTGCCACCAGGGCCAGCGGGAGTGGCTTGGATGAGCAGTTCTTC.

The CDR3 nucleotides are TGTGCCAGCAGCTCAGCCCCCGTTTCAGATACGCAGTATTTT. Residues: CASSSAPVSDTQYF. J is TRBJ2-3 and V is TRBV7-9; no firm D call. The CDR3 has 14 residues. CDR1 is SEHNR and CDR2 is FQNEAQ in the germline V gene (reference sequence). Trimming took off 4 bases at V and 4 bases at J, with 12 bases between the two ends.

This clonotype has just a few counts. This chain joins TRBV11-2 and TRBJ2-1, with 12 positions matching TRBD2. CDR1 is SGHAT and CDR2 is FQNNGV in the germline V gene. J gave up 0 bases and V 0 bases, and 6 bases lay outside the gene matches. CDR3 length equals 19 residues. CDR3 sequence: CASSLDSSGGVSSYNEQFF. For the CDR3, the DNA is TGTGCCAGCAGCTTAGATTCTAGCGGGGGGGTTAGCTCCTACAATGAGCAGTTCTTC.

The genes are TRBV5-1 and TRBJ2-1; 9 bases align to TRBD2. Germline V lookup: CDR1 SGHRS, CDR2 YFSETQ. The CDR3 sequence is 14 residues long. J was trimmed by 6 bases and V by 6 bases; bases with no gene match: 7. CDR3 sequence (DNA): TGCGCCAGCACTCCGGGACTAGCCGTCAATGAGCAGTTCTTC. The encoded protein is CASTPGLAVNEQFF.

The V call is TRBV25-1, the J call TRBJ2-5; D perhaps matches TRBD2 (5 bases). CDR3 size: 14 residues. Per germline, CDR1 MGHDK and CDR2 SYGVNS. V was clipped by 4 bases and J by 4 bases, with 13 bases between them. CDR3 sequence: CASSGSRGRETQYF. The CDR3 DNA is TGTGCCAGCAGTGGCTCGAGAGGGCGAGAGACCCAGTACTTC.